Listed here are 27 T cell receptor beta chains from one sample, sequenced in a study of spatial heterogeneity in lung cancer. TCRdb fed the 5' RACE reads into MiXCR, producing one record per CDR3 protein. The sample includes 6,000 to 9,000 distinct CDR3 sequences, 3% to 4% seen only once; the top ten take roughly 15%. No antigen is known for these receptors. General study points: Expanded intratumoral alpha and beta TCR counts tracked tumor mutation counts.

The time point: sample taken at primary tumor resection. The sequencing here drew on lung tumor tissue, taken at surgery. These receptors originate from a male donor with early-stage non-small cell lung cancer.

This clonotype has at least ten counts. The chain combines TRBV9 with TRBJ1-2, with 7 bases lining up with TRBD1. The CDR3 has 15 residues. Germline CDR1 SGDLS, CDR2 YYNGEE. V trimming: 0 bases; J trimming: 3 bases; junction bases outside the gene matches: 5. The CDR3 reads CASSVAEGADYGYTF. In nucleotides, the CDR3 is TGTGCCAGCAGCGTAGCTGAGGGGGCTGACTATGGCTACACCTTC.

This clonotype is termed medium-sized. V is TRBV5-6 and J is TRBJ2-6; D is unresolved. The CDR3 consists of 14 residues. Germline CDR1 reads SGHDT; CDR2 reads YYEEEE. Trimming took off 0 bases at V and 0 bases at J, with 1 base between the two ends. CDR3 coding DNA: TGTGCCAGCAGCTTGGTCTCTGGGGCCAACGTCCTGACTTTC. This sequence encodes CASSLVSGANVLTF.

This clonotype has just a few counts. The chain has TRBV19 and TRBJ1-2; unclear D gene. The germline V gene encodes CDR1 LNHDA and CDR2 SQIVND (reference sequence). The CDR3 consists of 12 residues. V shed 2 bases and J shed 3 bases, with 4 bases lying between them. DNA for the CDR3: TGTGCCAGTAGTATAATCGACTATGGCTACACCTTC. Translating it yields CASSIIDYGYTF.

As to this clonotype: This may be a read error: a much more frequent sequence differs by one nucleotide. The J gene is TRBJ2-7, the V gene TRBV20-1, with 9 bases identical to TRBD1. Losses at the gene ends were 6 bases for V and 8 bases for J; bases not matched to a gene: 11. CDR3 size: 13 residues. The germline gives CDR1 DFQATT, CDR2 SNEGSKA (reference sequence). CDR3 sequence (DNA): TGCAGTGCAACGGGACAGGGACTATACAAGCAGTACTTC. This encodes CSATGQGLYKQYF.

This clonotype is medium-sized by share. This chain links TRBV12-3 or TRBV12-4 with TRBJ1-2; D is unclear. The CDR3 length is 14 residues. V lost 2 bases and J lost 8, with 15 bases in between. The CDR3 nucleotides are TGTGCCAGCAGTTTATCGGAAGATCTGGGGGGCTACACCTTC. Protein product: CASSLSEDLGGYTF.

By sample fraction, this clonotype is medium-sized. This rearrangement joins TRBV18 to TRBJ2-5, with D perhaps matching TRBD1 (5 bases). V lost 2 bases and J 5 bases, leaving 6 bases between the germline ends. Germline CDR1 reads KGHSH; CDR2 reads LQKENI. This CDR3 has 12 residues. The CDR3 here is CASSPSGETQYF. CDR3 nucleotide sequence: TGTGCCAGCTCACCATCAGGGGAGACCCAGTACTTC.

This clonotype was picked up many times. The chain is built from TRBV30 and TRBJ1-1; D not certain. Germline CDR1 is GTSNPN and CDR2 is SVGIG (reference sequence). V lost 5 bases, J lost 8 bases, and 12 bases lay in between. The CDR3 loop spans 11 amino acids. The chain's CDR3 is CAWHRSREAFF. CDR3 coding DNA: TGTGCCTGGCATCGGAGTCGGGAAGCTTTCTTT.

This clonotype was seen repeatedly, ten times or more. The rearrangement links TRBV19 to TRBJ1-5, with TRBD1 as a possible D gene (6 bases). V lost 8 bases and J 3 bases, leaving 17 bases between the germline ends. CDR1 is LNHDA, CDR2 SQIVND, per germline (reference sequence). The CDR3 extends over 15 amino acids. The CDR3 DNA reads as TGTGCCAGTCGCTCGTTTCGGACAGACAATCAGCCCCAGCATTTT. It codes for CASRSFRTDNQPQHF.

This chain connects TRBV12-3 or TRBV12-4 to TRBJ1-2; D might be TRBD1 (5 bases). V was trimmed by 2 bases and J by 8 bases, leaving 15 bases between them. The length of the CDR3 is 14 residues. Written as DNA, the CDR3 is TGTGCCAGCAGTTTATCGGAAGATCGGGGGGGCTACACCTTC. Translation gives CASSLSEDRGGYTF.

In its sample, this clonotype was seen a few times. The gene calls are TRBV20-1 and TRBJ2-4, with a possible D match to TRBD2 (6 bases). This CDR3 has 16 residues. With 6 bases removed from V and 4 bases from J, the gap between germline ends came to 22 bases. Germline V CDR1 and CDR2: DFQATT, SNEGSKA (reference sequence). DNA of the CDR3: TGCAGTGCCGACCATTCCGGGACTGGGGGAAAAAACATTCAGTACTTC. Translated, it gives CSADHSGTGGKNIQYF.

This clonotype was counted at least ten times. The rearrangement joins TRBV19 to TRBJ1-5, with D possibly matching TRBD1 (5 bases). Germline assignment: CDR1 LNHDA and CDR2 SQIVND (reference sequence). The CDR3 length is 13 residues. Trimming cost V 7 bases and J 2 bases, with 9 bases left between them. The CDR3 reads CASTPRGNQPQHF. The DNA for the CDR3 is TGTGCCAGTACCCCCAGGGGCAATCAGCCCCAGCATTTT.

This clonotype was seen ten or more times. This chain joins TRBV5-6 and TRBJ1-1, with a weak D call TRBD1 (6 bases). The germline V gene encodes CDR1 SGHDT and CDR2 YYEEEE. CDR3 size: 14 residues. V was cut by 4 bases and J by 2 bases, with 12 bases left in between. The DNA for the CDR3 is TGTGCCAGCAGCCCAGGGACACTTAACACTGAAGCTTTCTTT. It encodes CASSPGTLNTEAFF.

Many counts were recorded for this clonotype. The chain carries TRBV12-3 or TRBV12-4 and TRBJ2-7, with 14 nucleotides matching TRBD2. The length of the CDR3 is 15 residues. Losses at the gene ends were 5 bases for V and 7 bases for J; bases not matched to a gene: 7. CDR3 amino acids: CASSGGTSGSREQYF. The CDR3 coding sequence is TGTGCCAGCAGTGGGGGGACTAGCGGGAGCAGAGAGCAGTACTTC.

This clonotype was recorded at least ten times. The rearrangement links TRBV24-1 to TRBJ2-1; D is undetermined. V shed 9 bases and J shed 5 bases, with 19 bases lying between them. This CDR3 region has 15 residues. Per the germline V gene, CDR1 is KGHDR and CDR2 is SFDVKD. CDR3 nucleotide sequence: TGTGCCACCTCGGAAAGGGAACTATTGAACAATGAGCAGTTCTTC. Translating gives CATSERELLNNEQFF.

In its sample, this clonotype was seen a few times. A much bigger clone sits one base away, suggesting this may be a read error. The gene calls are TRBV6-1 and TRBJ2-7; D possibly corresponds to TRBD2 (5 bases). This CDR3 is built from 15 residues. V was trimmed by 6 bases and J by 4 bases, leaving 19 bases between them. CDR1 is MNHNS, CDR2 SASEGT, per germline. In DNA form, the CDR3 reads TGTGCCAGCAGAACGGTAGAGAGGGCTGGTTACGAGCAGTACTTC. Its protein product is CASRTVERAGYEQYF.

This clonotype was found many times. The chain combines TRBV7-9 with TRBJ1-6; 7 nucleotides line up with TRBD1. The ends lost 1 base at V and 9 bases at J; junction bases unmatched: 3. Germline V gene sequence: CDR1 SEHNR, CDR2 FQNEAQ (reference sequence). The CDR3 is made up of 14 amino acids. The CDR3 region has the DNA TGTGCCAGCAGCTTAGGAGGGGGCGGTTCACCCCTCCACTTT. Its translation: CASSLGGGGSPLHF.

The sample holds many counts of this clonotype. The rearrangement uses TRBV28 and TRBJ1-6; D call uncertain. This CDR3 spans 15 amino acids. Germline values: CDR1 MDHEN, CDR2 SYDVKM. The V and J ends lost 3 bases and 9 bases respectively, with 15 bases between them. The CDR3 sequence: CASSFPSEGISPLHF. The CDR3 region has the DNA TGTGCCAGCAGTTTTCCGAGTGAAGGAATTTCACCCCTCCACTTT.

The sample holds many counts of this clonotype. DNA for the CDR3: TGCAGTGCCAGCAAGACTAGCGGGGGAAACGAGCAGTACTTC. Its translation: CSASKTSGGNEQYF. The J gene is TRBJ2-7, the V gene TRBV20-1, with 12 bases fitting TRBD2. Germline assignment: CDR1 DFQATT and CDR2 SNEGSKA (reference sequence). CDR3 length: 14 amino acids. The V gene end was trimmed by 6 bases and the J gene end by 5 bases; junction bases not matched to a gene: 8.

This clonotype has at least ten counts. The chain employs TRBV12-3 or TRBV12-4 and TRBJ2-1; 10 bases match TRBD2. The CDR3 extends over 17 amino acids. V lost 5 bases and J lost 8; bases outside the gene matches: 15. The chain's CDR3 is CASSQGGGLAGEDEQFF. For the CDR3, the DNA is TGTGCCAGCAGTCAAGGGGGCGGTCTAGCGGGAGAAGATGAGCAGTTCTTC.

By sample fraction, this clonotype is medium-sized. The CDR3 DNA reads as TGTGCCAGCAGTTACGGGGGACGTTGGGGGAACACTGAAGCTTTCTTT. Translated, it gives CASSYGGRWGNTEAFF. This chain uses TRBV6-5 with TRBJ1-1; perhaps TRBD1 as D (5 bases). Germline lookup yields CDR1 MNHEY and CDR2 SVGAGI. This CDR3 spans 16 amino acids. With 2 bases removed from V and 1 base from J, the gap between germline ends came to 14 bases.

In this sample, this clonotype turned up many times. The chain combines TRBV6-6 with TRBJ2-3; no firm D call. This CDR3 region has 12 residues. Germline assignment: CDR1 MNHNY and CDR2 SVGAGI (reference sequence). V was trimmed by 4 bases and J by 5 bases, leaving 7 bases between them. In DNA, the CDR3 is TGTGCCAGCAGTTTACTCAGAGATACGCAGTATTTT. Translated: CASSLLRDTQYF.

This clonotype showed up many times. This rearrangement joins TRBV6-1 to TRBJ2-1; 7 nucleotides line up with TRBD2. The CDR3 contains 13 residues. Per the germline V gene, CDR1 is MNHNS and CDR2 is SASEGT. The trim removed 7 bases at V and 10 bases at J, leaving 10 bases unmatched. The CDR3 is CASTREAGREQFF. The CDR3 DNA is TGTGCCAGCACCCGGGAGGCGGGGAGGGAGCAGTTCTTC.

This clonotype was detected ten times or more. This chain joins TRBV20-1 and TRBJ1-5, with unresolved D. The germline V and J ends were trimmed by 0 bases and 0 bases, with 12 bases remaining between them. The CDR3 consists of 16 residues. Germline values: CDR1 DFQATT, CDR2 SNEGSKA (reference sequence). CDR3: CSARDAPFYSNQPQHF. CDR3 nucleotide sequence: TGCAGTGCTAGAGATGCTCCCTTCTATAGCAATCAGCCCCAGCATTTT.

This clonotype was counted only a few times. A single base separates this from a much larger clone, so it may be a read error. CDR3 in amino acids: CASSLAGVRDEQFF. The CDR3 DNA reads TGTGCCAGCAGTTTAGCGGGAGTGAGGGATGAGCAGTTCTTC. This chain connects TRBV12-3 or TRBV12-4 to TRBJ2-1; D perhaps matches TRBD2 (5 bases). This CDR3 region has 14 residues. Deletions cut 0 bases from V and 8 bases from J, with 11 bases between.

This clonotype was counted only a few times. The chain recombines TRBV9 with TRBJ1-1, with 11 positions matching TRBD1. Germline lookup yields CDR1 SGDLS and CDR2 YYNGEE. With 4 bases clipped from V and 1 base from J, the junction kept 12 bases outside the gene matches. This CDR3 region has 18 residues. The CDR3 sequence is CASSPRPGTGGSNTEAFF. The CDR3 DNA follows: TGTGCCAGCAGCCCCCGACCCGGGACAGGGGGTTCGAACACTGAAGCTTTCTTT. Complete variable domain (other parts from reference TRBV9 and TRBJ1-1): DSGVTQTPKHLITATGQRVTLRCSPRSGDLSVYWYQQSLDQGLQFLIQYYNGEERAKGNILERFSAQQFPDLHSELNLSSLELGDSALYFCASSPRPGTGGSNTEAFFGQGTRLTVV.

This clonotype appeared many times. V usage is TRBV5-1 and J usage is TRBJ2-3, with 8 bases identical to TRBD2. Germline CDR1 is SGHRS and CDR2 is YFSETQ. The CDR3 length is 16 residues. J lost 1 base, V lost 4 bases, and 8 bases had no gene match. CDR3 sequence reads: CASSVSSGSRTDTQYF. The DNA for the CDR3 is TGCGCCAGCAGCGTCTCGAGCGGGAGTCGCACAGATACGCAGTATTTT.

Judged by abundance, this clonotype is medium-sized. This chain connects TRBV5-1 to TRBJ2-7; 7 positions match TRBD2. The CDR3 covers 15 residues. The V gene's germline CDR1 is SGHRS and CDR2 YFSETQ. V gave up 4 bases and J gave up 0 bases; unmatched junction bases: 7. The DNA for the CDR3 is TGCGCCAGCAGCCCTGGAGGCGGGAGCTCCTACGAGCAGTACTTC. The encoded protein is CASSPGGGSSYEQYF.